One sample yielded the 6 T cell receptor beta chains listed below, sequenced in a study of T cells in Graves' hyperthyroidism and ophthalmopathy. RNA transcripts yielded amplified TCR beta CDR3 regions. Primed by the HTBI set, a first-round RT-PCR was run on the TCR CDR3. TCRdb itself ran the multiplex PCR reads through MiXCR, one entry per CDR3 protein. The sample carries roughly 800,000 distinct CDR3 sequences, around 38% recorded once. The sample consisted of blood. Receptors originate from a man between 18 and 29 years old with Graves' hyperthyroidism.

The chain is built from TRBV29-1 and TRBJ2-7; no clear D. V lost 4 bases and J 2 bases, leaving 12 bases between the germline ends. CDR3 size: 13 residues. Germline V gene lookup returns CDR1 SQVTM and CDR2 ANQGSEA. The CDR3 loop reads CSVGTPATYEQYF. The DNA for the CDR3 is TGCAGCGTTGGAACCCCGGCGACCTACGAGCAGTACTTC.

The V gene is TRBV6-5, the J gene TRBJ1-3; 8 bases map to TRBD1. The ends lost 0 bases at V and 7 bases at J; junction bases unmatched: 5. The CDR3 extends over 15 amino acids. Germline V lookup: CDR1 MNHEY, CDR2 SVGAGI. The CDR3 here is CASSYSIGQGNTIYF. The CDR3 DNA sequence: TGTGCCAGCAGTTACTCGATAGGACAGGGTAACACCATATATTTT.

In this sample, this clonotype turned up many times. This chain uses TRBV29-1 with TRBJ2-2; 8 bases fit TRBD1. Germline trimming cut 3 bases from V and 4 bases from J; bases unmatched to any gene: 4. Germline CDR1 is SQVTM and CDR2 is ANQGSEA. This CDR3 is built from 14 residues. DNA for the CDR3: TGCAGCGTTGATGGACAGGGAACCACCGGGGAGCTGTTTTTT. It translates to CSVDGQGTTGELFF.

There are many counts of this clonotype. This rearrangement joins TRBV20-1 to TRBJ2-7, with D maybe TRBD2 (6 bases). Trimming took 3 bases from V and 5 from J, leaving 8 bases between them. CDR1 and CDR2 (germline): DFQATT, SNEGSKA (reference sequence). CDR3 length: 11 residues. This CDR3 reads CSASGGDEQYF. In DNA, the CDR3 is TGCAGTGCTAGCGGGGGTGACGAGCAGTACTTC.

The chain joins TRBV5-4 to TRBJ2-7; 7 nucleotides match TRBD1. Germline CDR1 and CDR2: SGHNT and YYREEE (reference sequence). V was pared by 0 bases and J by 9 bases, with 6 bases of the junction left unmatched. CDR3 length equals 13 residues. The CDR3 region has the DNA TGTGCCAGCAGCTTGGGGGACAGCGACCGGCAGTACTTC. This gives the protein CASSLGDSDRQYF. The full variable domain, in which reference TRBV5-4 and TRBJ2-7 provide the parts outside the CDR3, is ETGVTQSPTHLIKTRGQQVTLRCSSQSGHNTVSWYQQALGQGPQFIFQYYREEENGRGNFPPRFSGLQFPNYSSELNVNALELDDSALYLCASSLGDSDRQYFGPGTRLTVT.

This clonotype was counted ten times or more. J is TRBJ1-5 and V is TRBV19, with D possibly TRBD1 on 6 matching bases. The CDR3 extends over 16 amino acids. The germline V gene encodes CDR1 LNHDA and CDR2 SQIVND (reference sequence). V was clipped by 4 bases and J by 4 bases, with 17 bases between them. The CDR3 reads CASSTTAGTHNQPQHF. CDR3 in DNA: TGTGCCAGTAGTACGACCGCCGGGACACATAATCAGCCCCAGCATTTT.